There are a few counts of the clone carrying this T cell receptor beta chain. These data are taken from a study of patients and donors after allogeneic stem cell transplantation. TCRdb called the RT-PCR reads again in MiXCR, with one record for every CDR3 protein. The table shows just over 55,000 distinct CDR3 sequences, with less than 15% occurring only once. Trimming stripped 6 bases from V and 0 bases from J, with 11 bases between. The CDR3 totals 15 residues. Per the germline V gene, CDR1 is KGHSH and CDR2 is LQKENI. Input material: blood, either unsorted or a sorted T cell fraction (not recorded which). The J gene is TRBJ1-4, the V gene TRBV18; D is ambiguous. This TCR was recovered from a human donor who was either an allogeneic HSCT recipient or a stem cell or donor lymphocyte infusion donor (not recorded which). It is not recorded whose cells these are; they may come from a transplant donor. CDR3 region: CASSVGGATNEKLFF. CDR3 bases: TGTGCCAGCTCTGTTGGCGGCGCAACTAATGAAAAACTGTTTTTT.